This note documents a single TCR beta chain sequence. The data originate from a study of blood T cell repertoires in COVID-19. About the research overall: Spain, Italy and the United States supplied samples that represented acute and convalescent COVID-19.

Assay: immunoSEQ multiplex PCR; the TCRdb copy retains only in-frame clones and omits some. The sample has 330,000 or so clones, 88% seen once. This CDR3 spans 13 amino acids. CDR1 and CDR2 from the germline V gene are SGHAT and FQNNGV. The germline V and J ends were trimmed by 1 base and 10 bases, with 13 bases remaining between them. The sample taken for sequencing was PBMCs or T cells enriched from blood (not recorded which). The clonotype was recovered from a man aged 25 to 40 who had recovered from COVID-19. The chain links TRBV11-2 to TRBJ1-1; no clear D gene. CDR3 protein: CASSLGGIGGAFF. The CDR3 DNA is TGTGCCAGCAGCTTAGGAGGGATCGGTGGAGCTTTCTTT.